Each of the 7 T cell receptor beta chains below was sequenced from the same sample in a study of T cell responses to AZD1222 COVID-19 vaccine. Using immunoSEQ multiplex PCR, the repertoire was profiled, and TCRdb retains in-frame clones only, with some absent. The data contain roughly 150,000 clones, approximately 91% of them singletons. The source material was peripheral blood, sampled 28 days after the second AZD1222 dose. These receptors were taken from an adult who received the AZD1222 COVID-19 vaccine.

This clone has just a few counts. The chain recombines TRBV28 with TRBJ2-2; 10 nucleotides match TRBD1. V shed 3 bases, J shed 5 bases, and the junction held 6 bases outside the gene matches. The CDR3 totals 16 residues. Germline lookup yields CDR1 MDHEN and CDR2 SYDVKM. The chain's CDR3 is CASSLRTGGLTGELFF. The CDR3 DNA reads TGTGCCAGCAGTTTGAGGACAGGGGGGTTGACCGGGGAGCTGTTTTTT.

The chain combines TRBV5-4 with TRBJ2-5, with D possibly TRBD1 on 6 matching bases. V shed 9 bases and J shed 4 bases, with 10 bases lying between them. The germline V gene has CDR1 SGHNT and CDR2 YYREEE (reference sequence). This CDR3 comprises 11 residues. CDR3 DNA: TGTGCCACACAGGGTGGAGAGACCCAGTACTTC. It translates to CATQGGETQYF.

This chain uses TRBV7-8 with TRBJ1-1; perhaps TRBD1 as D (5 bases). The CDR3 runs 15 residues. Germline V gene sequence: CDR1 SGHVS, CDR2 FQNEAQ. Trimming took 3 bases from V and 2 from J, leaving 13 bases between them. This chain's CDR3 is CASSLGRGSNTEAFF. The CDR3 DNA reads as TGTGCCAGCAGCTTGGGTAGGGGCTCCAACACTGAAGCTTTCTTT.

The chain couples TRBV19 to TRBJ1-2; 9 bases agree with TRBD1. CDR3 size: 14 residues. V lost 6 bases to trimming and J lost 6 bases; unmatched junction nucleotides: 8. In germline, CDR1 is LNHDA, CDR2 SQIVND (reference sequence). CDR3 loop: CASRHYRGPDGYTF. The CDR3 DNA follows: TGTGCCAGTAGACATTACAGGGGGCCGGATGGCTACACCTTC.

The rearrangement links TRBV9 to TRBJ1-2, with 7 bases identical to TRBD1. Germline trimming cut 0 bases from V and 4 bases from J; bases unmatched to any gene: 3. This CDR3 is built from 14 residues. Germline V lookup: CDR1 SGDLS, CDR2 YYNGEE. The CDR3 reads CASSVDHRGYGYTF. CDR3 bases: TGTGCCAGCAGCGTAGATCACAGGGGCTATGGCTACACCTTC. The whole variable domain, remainder taken from reference TRBV9 and TRBJ1-2, is DSGVTQTPKHLITATGQRVTLRCSPRSGDLSVYWYQQSLDQGLQFLIQYYNGEERAKGNILERFSAQQFPDLHSELNLSSLELGDSALYFCASSVDHRGYGYTFGSGTRLTVV.

This clone was recorded once. This chain joins TRBV30 and TRBJ2-5; a weak D match, TRBD1 (7 bases). Germline assignment: CDR1 GTSNPN and CDR2 SVGIG (reference sequence). This CDR3 spans 13 amino acids. V was shortened by 2 bases and J by 9 bases, with 16 bases between the two germline ends. The CDR3 protein is CAWSLQGPGAQYF. Here the CDR3 DNA reads TGTGCCTGGAGTCTACAGGGGCCGGGGGCCCAGTACTTC. Variable domain in full (rest from reference TRBV30 and TRBJ2-5): SQTIHQWPATLVQPVGSPLSLECTVEGTSNPNLYWYRQAAGRGLQLLFYSVGIGQISSEVPQNLSASRPQDRQFILSSKKLLLSDSGFYLCAWSLQGPGAQYFGPGTRLLVL.

The chain employs TRBV7-2 and TRBJ1-1, with D unclear. This CDR3 comprises 15 residues. The V end lost 6 bases, the J end lost 0 bases, and 14 bases lay between the germline ends. Germline V gene data show CDR1 as SGHTA and CDR2 as FQGNSA. CDR3 sequence: CASRQLLSVNTEAFF. CDR3 nucleotide sequence: TGTGCCAGCAGACAACTACTATCCGTGAACACTGAAGCTTTCTTT.